The clone carrying this T cell receptor (beta chain) was detected only a few times. The antigen is undetermined. The junction departs from the called germline gene at one end, perhaps through a read error. A sort by CD45RO/CCR7/CD25/CD127/CD95/CD27 yielded CD4+ naive, central memory, regulatory and stem cell-like memory cells. The purity of all sorted populations exceeded 95%. The sample originates from a study of beta chain features in type 1 diabetes. Study results and caveats: People with Type 1 diabetes carried modestly yet significantly shorter TCRB CDR3s in all four CD4+ subsets. Still unanswered here is whether HLA type influences TCRB rearrangement. A closer apparent resemblance between naive, central memory and Treg TCRB repertoires was seen in patients than in healthy donors.

Of the isolated RNA, all was reverse transcribed, and so the sequenced material was expressed TCRB transcripts. Clones were read by immunoSEQ multiplex PCR, and TCRdb kept only the in-frame ones, dropping some. Here the sample spans approximately 100,000 clones, under 30% being singletons. The CDR3 extends over 11 amino acids. Germline CDR1 LNHDA, CDR2 SQIVND (reference sequence). The chain combines TRBV19 with TRBJ2-1, with TRBD2 identical over 10 bases. The sequence was collected from a woman between 18 and 29 years old with type 1 diabetes. What was sequenced was central memory CD4+ T cells from blood. In nucleotides, the CDR3 is TGTGCCAGTAGACTAGCGGGAAGGGCGATCTTC. Its translation is CASRLAGRAIF.